The clone carrying this T cell receptor beta chain was counted many times. Its target is not known. TCRdb reprocessed the reads with MiXCR, giving one entry per CDR3 protein. The sample includes 300,000 to 400,000 distinct CDR3 sequences, 8% to 10% of them seen just once. The CDR3 length is 14 residues. The trim removed 1 base at V and 14 bases at J, leaving 9 bases unmatched. Per the germline V gene, CDR1 is SGHTA and CDR2 is FQGNSA. This sample stems from a study of T cell repertoires in cytomegalovirus infection. Study-wide background: In public TCR beta signatures, there were indications of both CMV infection and matching HLA type.

General study findings and limits: Identification of carriers of CMV plus the relevant HLA was performed using cumulative public TCR beta family frequency.

The source is a human donor in good health (CMV status not recorded). Some clones in this sample may be carry-over from other donors' samples. The chain combines TRBV7-2 with TRBJ2-1; 9 nucleotides match TRBD1. The specimen sequenced was PBMCs. The CDR3 sequence: CASSLDFLTGGKFF. The DNA of the CDR3 is TGTGCCAGCAGCTTAGATTTCCTGACAGGGGGAAAGTTCTTC.